Below are 15 T cell receptor beta chains sequenced from a single sample in a study of long-term antiretroviral therapy in people with HIV. Assay version v3.0 of immunoSEQ was used, and it was run at survey level. Clones were sequenced by immunoSEQ multiplex PCR, and TCRdb holds only the in-frame ones, with some missing. The sample lists tens of thousands of clones; 86% were seen once. The source was unsorted PBMCs, collected 0.1 years before starting antiretroviral therapy. The receptors originated from a woman in her 50s with HIV.

The chain joins TRBV29-1 to TRBJ2-3; 11 bases are a match to TRBD2. The CDR3 runs to 13 residues. Germline V gene data show CDR1 as SQVTM and CDR2 as ANQGSEA. V shed 2 bases, J shed 7 bases, and the junction held 2 bases outside the gene matches. The CDR3 loop reads CSVELAGGYTQYF. For the CDR3, the DNA is TGCAGCGTTGAACTAGCGGGGGGTTATACGCAGTATTTT.

This clone showed up just a few times. As DNA, the CDR3 is TGTGCCTGCCTAGCGGGTCTGAACTATGGCTACACCTTC. It specifies CACLAGLNYGYTF. J is TRBJ1-2 and V is TRBV30; D is unresolved. The CDR3 covers 13 residues. Looked up from germline, CDR1 is GTSNPN and CDR2 is SVGIG (reference sequence). The V and J ends lost 6 bases and 2 bases respectively, with 13 bases between them.

The rearrangement uses TRBV7-9 and TRBJ2-3; 7 bases line up with TRBD1. V was pared by 0 bases and J by 2 bases, with 2 bases of the junction left unmatched. This CDR3 region has 15 residues. CDR1 and CDR2 from the germline V gene are SEHNR and FQNEAQ (reference sequence). The CDR3 here is CASSLAGQITDTQYF. In nucleotides, the CDR3 is TGTGCCAGCAGCTTAGCGGGACAGATCACAGATACGCAGTATTTT. The whole variable domain, remainder taken from reference TRBV7-9 and TRBJ2-3, is DTGVSQNPRHKITKRGQNVTFRCDPISEHNRLYWYRQTLGQGPEFLTYFQNEAQLEKSRLLSDRFSAERPKGSFSTLEIQRTEQGDSAMYLCASSLAGQITDTQYFGPGTRLTVL.

This chain joins TRBV5-1 and TRBJ2-1, with 9 bases identical to TRBD2. The V segment lost 0 bases and the J segment 8 bases; nucleotides outside the gene matches: 9. CDR3 length equals 16 residues. Germline lookup yields CDR1 SGHRS and CDR2 YFSETQ. The CDR3 bases are TGCGCCAGCAGCTTGGAAGCGGGGGGTTACCCGGATGAGCAGTTCTTC. It is translated as CASSLEAGGYPDEQFF.

The genes are TRBV5-1 and TRBJ1-2, with 7 bases identical to TRBD1. Germline V lookup: CDR1 SGHRS, CDR2 YFSETQ. The CDR3 sequence is 14 residues long. The trim removed 4 bases at V and 2 bases at J, leaving 5 bases unmatched. The CDR3 region has the DNA TGCGCCAGCAGCCCCCGGGACAGAAACTATGGCTACACCTTC. Translated, it gives CASSPRDRNYGYTF.

This chain connects TRBV28 to TRBJ1-6; D unresolved. CDR1 and CDR2 from the germline V gene are MDHEN and SYDVKM. V was clipped by 6 bases and J by 4 bases, with 13 bases between them. This CDR3 comprises 15 residues. The CDR3 nucleotides are TGTGCCAGCAGCCAAAGCAGGCAGTATAATTCACCCCTCCACTTT. As protein: CASSQSRQYNSPLHF.

The chain is built from TRBV10-3 and TRBJ1-2, with 8 bases fitting TRBD1. The ends lost 6 bases at V and 4 bases at J; junction bases unmatched: 10. Germline loops: CDR1 ENHRY, CDR2 SYGVKD. The CDR3 runs to 15 residues. CDR3 nucleotide sequence: TGTGCCATCAGCCCCGGCCTACAGGGGGTCTATGGCTACACCTTC. It encodes CAISPGLQGVYGYTF.

About this clone: At one end, the junction sequence differs from germline, possibly due to a read error. V usage is TRBV7-7 and J usage is TRBJ2-5; tentative D call: TRBD2 (6 bases). The length of the CDR3 is 13 residues. The V gene's germline CDR1 is SSHAT and CDR2 FNYEAQ (reference sequence). CDR3 bases: TGTGCTAGCAGCACGGGACTTCAAGAGACCCAGTACTTC. Translated: CASSTGLQETQYF.

The chain has TRBV5-1 and TRBJ1-2; unclear D gene. Germline values: CDR1 SGHRS, CDR2 YFSETQ. This CDR3 comprises 13 residues. V was trimmed by 0 bases and J by 6 bases, leaving 9 bases between them. CDR3 DNA sequence: TGCGCCAGCAGCTTGGAGGGTATCGATGGCTACACCTTC. It yields the protein CASSLEGIDGYTF.

This clone was seen once. CDR3 coding DNA: TGCGCCAGCAGCCCCGGGGGAGCTGGAAACACCATATATTTT. It specifies CASSPGGAGNTIYF. J is TRBJ1-3 and V is TRBV5-1, with a tentative D call TRBD1 (5 bases). This CDR3 is 14 amino acids long. Germline V CDR1 and CDR2: SGHRS, YFSETQ. The V and J ends lost 4 bases and 2 bases respectively, with 10 bases between them.

The gene calls are TRBV4-3 and TRBJ2-5; TRBD2 is a possible D gene (5 bases). Germline CDR1 is LGHNA and CDR2 is YSLEER. The CDR3 sequence is 13 residues long. Trimming took 4 bases from V and 2 from J, leaving 8 bases between them. The CDR3 DNA sequence: TGCGCCAGCAGCCGGGGAGAACAAGAGACCCAGTACTTC. Amino acids: CASSRGEQETQYF.

The chain uses TRBV9 and TRBJ1-5, with 10 bases fitting TRBD1. J lost 4 bases, V lost 0 bases, and 1 base had no gene match. CDR3 length equals 15 residues. From germline, CDR1 is SGDLS and CDR2 YYNGEE. CDR3: CASSVGQGANQPQHF. The CDR3 nucleotides read TGTGCCAGCAGCGTAGGACAGGGGGCAAATCAGCCCCAGCATTTT.

The chain combines TRBV7-2 with TRBJ1-6; 8 positions match TRBD1. Unmatched junction bases numbered 0, after V lost 2 bases and J lost 9 bases. The CDR3 is made up of 13 amino acids. Germline V CDR1 and CDR2: SGHTA, FQGNSA. The CDR3 reads CASSLQGASPLHF. CDR3 nucleotide sequence: TGTGCCAGCAGCTTACAGGGGGCTTCACCCCTCCACTTT.

The V and J genes are TRBV5-1 and TRBJ1-2; D unclear. CDR3 length: 15 residues. With 0 bases removed from V and 4 bases from J, the gap between germline ends came to 13 bases. Per germline, CDR1 SGHRS and CDR2 YFSETQ. CDR3 DNA sequence: TGCGCCAGCAGCTTGGCCGATAACAGCTTCTATGGCTACACCTTC. It is translated as CASSLADNSFYGYTF.

CDR3 sequence: CASPQETQYF. The DNA of the CDR3 is TGCGCCAGTCCCCAAGAGACCCAGTACTTC. The chain has TRBV10-1 and TRBJ2-5; D is uncertain. Germline V gene sequence: CDR1 WNHNN, CDR2 SYGVQD (reference sequence). Trimming pared 9 bases from V and 1 base from J, leaving 3 bases between. The CDR3 has 10 residues.